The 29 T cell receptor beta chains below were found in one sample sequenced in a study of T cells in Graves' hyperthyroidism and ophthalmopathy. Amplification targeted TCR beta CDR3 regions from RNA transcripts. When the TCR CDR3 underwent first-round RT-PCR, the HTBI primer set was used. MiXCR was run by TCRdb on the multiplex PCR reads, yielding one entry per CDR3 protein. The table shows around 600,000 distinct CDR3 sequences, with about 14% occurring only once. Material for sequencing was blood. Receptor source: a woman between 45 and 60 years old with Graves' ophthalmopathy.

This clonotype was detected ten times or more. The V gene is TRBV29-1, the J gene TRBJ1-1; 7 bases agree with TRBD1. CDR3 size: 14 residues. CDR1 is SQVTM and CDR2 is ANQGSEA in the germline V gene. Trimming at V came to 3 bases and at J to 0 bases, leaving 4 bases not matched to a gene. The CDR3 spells CSVEGQRMNTEAFF. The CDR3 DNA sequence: TGCAGCGTTGAGGGACAGAGAATGAACACTGAAGCTTTCTTT.

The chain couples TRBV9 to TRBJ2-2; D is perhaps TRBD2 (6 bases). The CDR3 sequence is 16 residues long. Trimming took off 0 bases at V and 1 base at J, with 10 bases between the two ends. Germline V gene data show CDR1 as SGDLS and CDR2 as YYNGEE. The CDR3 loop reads CASSVVGTGNTGELFF. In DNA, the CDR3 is TGTGCCAGCAGCGTAGTAGGGACTGGGAACACCGGGGAGCTGTTTTTT.

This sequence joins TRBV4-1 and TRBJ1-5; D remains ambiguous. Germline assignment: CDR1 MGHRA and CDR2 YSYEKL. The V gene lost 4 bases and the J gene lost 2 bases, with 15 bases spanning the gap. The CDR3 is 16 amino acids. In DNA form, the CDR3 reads TGCGCCAGCAGCCCTCGGAGGGTGGAGGGCAATCAGCCCCAGCATTTT. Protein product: CASSPRRVEGNQPQHF.

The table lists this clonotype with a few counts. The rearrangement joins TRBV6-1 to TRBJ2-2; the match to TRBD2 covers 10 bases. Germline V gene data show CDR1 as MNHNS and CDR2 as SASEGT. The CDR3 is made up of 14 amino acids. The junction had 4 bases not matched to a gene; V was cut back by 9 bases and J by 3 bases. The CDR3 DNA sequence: TGTGCCAGTCTGAGCGGGAGGGACACCGGGGAGCTGTTTTTT. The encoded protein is CASLSGRDTGELFF.

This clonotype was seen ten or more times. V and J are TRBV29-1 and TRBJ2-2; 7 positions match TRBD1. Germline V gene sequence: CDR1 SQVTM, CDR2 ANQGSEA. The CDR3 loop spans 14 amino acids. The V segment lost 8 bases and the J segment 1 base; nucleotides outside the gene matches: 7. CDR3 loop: CSSRTGVNTGELFF. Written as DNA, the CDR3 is TGCAGCTCTCGGACAGGCGTGAACACCGGGGAGCTGTTTTTT.

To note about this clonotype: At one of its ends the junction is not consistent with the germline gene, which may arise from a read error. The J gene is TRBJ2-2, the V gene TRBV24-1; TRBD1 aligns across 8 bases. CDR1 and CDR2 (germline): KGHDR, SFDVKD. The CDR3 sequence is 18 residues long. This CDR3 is CATSDLGTGGPNTGEPFF. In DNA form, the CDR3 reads TGTGCCACCAGTGATTTAGGGACAGGAGGACCGAACACCGGGGAGCCGTTTTTT.

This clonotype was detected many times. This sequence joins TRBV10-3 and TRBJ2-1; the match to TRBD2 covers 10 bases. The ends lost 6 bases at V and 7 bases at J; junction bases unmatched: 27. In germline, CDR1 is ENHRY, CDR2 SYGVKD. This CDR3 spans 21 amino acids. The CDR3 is CAIRMTQTRAGGLGTANEQFF. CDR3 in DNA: TGTGCCATCAGGATGACACAGACTAGAGCGGGAGGGCTAGGGACGGCTAATGAGCAGTTCTTC.

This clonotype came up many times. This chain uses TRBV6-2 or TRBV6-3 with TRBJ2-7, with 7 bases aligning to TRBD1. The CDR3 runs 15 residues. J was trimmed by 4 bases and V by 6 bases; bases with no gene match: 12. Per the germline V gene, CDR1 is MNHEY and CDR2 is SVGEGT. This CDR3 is CASRPIPGQTYEQYF. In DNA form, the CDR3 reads TGTGCCAGCAGGCCGATACCGGGACAGACTTACGAGCAGTACTTC.

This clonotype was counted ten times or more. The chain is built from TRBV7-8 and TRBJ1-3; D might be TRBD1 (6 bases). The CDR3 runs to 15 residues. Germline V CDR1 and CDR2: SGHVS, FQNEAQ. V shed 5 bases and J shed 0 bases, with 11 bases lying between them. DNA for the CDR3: TGTGCCAGCAGCCTAGGACAGTCCTCTGGAAACACCATATATTTT. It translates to CASSLGQSSGNTIYF.

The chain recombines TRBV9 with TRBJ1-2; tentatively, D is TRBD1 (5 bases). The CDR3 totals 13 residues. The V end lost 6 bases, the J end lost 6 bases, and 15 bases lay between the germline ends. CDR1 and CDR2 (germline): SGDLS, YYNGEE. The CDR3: CASTRDRGNGYTF. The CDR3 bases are TGTGCCAGCACCAGAGACAGAGGAAATGGCTACACCTTC.

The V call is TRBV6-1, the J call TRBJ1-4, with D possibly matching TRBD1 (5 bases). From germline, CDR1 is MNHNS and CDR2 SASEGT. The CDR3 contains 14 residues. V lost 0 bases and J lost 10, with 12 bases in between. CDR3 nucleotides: TGTGCCAGCAGTGAAGCAGGGGTAGTTGGAAAACTGTTTTTT. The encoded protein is CASSEAGVVGKLFF.

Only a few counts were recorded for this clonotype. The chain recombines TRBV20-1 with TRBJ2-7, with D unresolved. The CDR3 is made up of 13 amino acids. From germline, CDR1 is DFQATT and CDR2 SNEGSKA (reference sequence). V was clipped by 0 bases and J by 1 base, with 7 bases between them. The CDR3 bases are TGCAGTGCTAGAGATAGCAATTCCTACGAGCAGTACTTC. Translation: CSARDSNSYEQYF.

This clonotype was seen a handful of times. For the CDR3, the DNA is TGTGCCAGCAGTTACCCCCCGGGCGGGAGGTTGAATGAGCAGTTCTTC. Its protein is CASSYPPGGRLNEQFF. The J gene is TRBJ2-1, the V gene TRBV6-6, with 8 bases fitting TRBD2. Germline CDR1 is MNHNY and CDR2 is SVGAGI (reference sequence). This CDR3 is 16 amino acids long. Unmatched junction bases numbered 10, after V lost 2 bases and J lost 7 bases.

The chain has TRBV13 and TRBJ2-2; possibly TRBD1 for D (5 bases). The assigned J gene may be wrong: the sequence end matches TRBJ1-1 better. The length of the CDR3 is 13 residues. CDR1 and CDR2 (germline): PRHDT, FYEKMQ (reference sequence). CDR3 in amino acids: CASSLGNTGGAFF. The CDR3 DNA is TGTGCCAGCAGCTTGGGCAACACCGGGGGAGCTTTCTTT.

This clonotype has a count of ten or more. The CDR3 spells CASSMDRQETQYF. Written as DNA, the CDR3 is TGTGCCAGCAGTATGGACAGGCAAGAGACCCAGTACTTC. This chain joins TRBV28 and TRBJ2-5, with 7 bases matching TRBD1. Trimming cost V 5 bases and J 2 bases; bases outside gene matches: 2. Looked up from germline, CDR1 is MDHEN and CDR2 is SYDVKM. The CDR3 sequence is 13 residues long.

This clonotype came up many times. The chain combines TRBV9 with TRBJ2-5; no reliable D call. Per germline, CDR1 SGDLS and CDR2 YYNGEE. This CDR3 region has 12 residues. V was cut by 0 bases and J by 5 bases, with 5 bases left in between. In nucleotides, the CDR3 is TGTGCCAGCAGCGTAGTGGGGGAGACCCAGTACTTC. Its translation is CASSVVGETQYF.

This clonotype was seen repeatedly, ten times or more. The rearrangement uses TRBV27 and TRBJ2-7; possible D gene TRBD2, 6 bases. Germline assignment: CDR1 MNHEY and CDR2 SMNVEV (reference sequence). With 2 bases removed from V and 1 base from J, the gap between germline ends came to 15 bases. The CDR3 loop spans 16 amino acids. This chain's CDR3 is CASSLISGPKSYEQYF. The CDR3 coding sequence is TGTGCCAGCAGTTTAATTAGCGGACCGAAGTCCTACGAGCAGTACTTC.

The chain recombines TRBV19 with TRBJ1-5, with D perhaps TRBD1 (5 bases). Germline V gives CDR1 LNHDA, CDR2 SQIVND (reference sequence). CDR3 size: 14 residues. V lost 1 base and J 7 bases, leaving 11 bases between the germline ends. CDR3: CASSIGGTGQPQHF. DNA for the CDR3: TGTGCCAGTAGTATAGGAGGGACCGGACAGCCCCAGCATTTT. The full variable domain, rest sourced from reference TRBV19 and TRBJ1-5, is DGGITQSPKYLFRKEGQNVTLSCEQNLNHDAMYWYRQDPGQGLRLIYYSQIVNDFQKGDIAEGYSVSREKKESFPLTVTSAQKNPTAFYLCASSIGGTGQPQHFGDGTRLSIL.

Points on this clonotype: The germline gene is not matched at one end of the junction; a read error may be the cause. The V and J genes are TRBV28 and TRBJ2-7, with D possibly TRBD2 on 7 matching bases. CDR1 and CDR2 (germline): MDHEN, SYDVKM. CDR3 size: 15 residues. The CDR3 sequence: CANSRRGALTYEQYF. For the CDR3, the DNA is TGTGCCAACAGTCGACGGGGGGCCCTGACCTACGAGCAATACTTC.

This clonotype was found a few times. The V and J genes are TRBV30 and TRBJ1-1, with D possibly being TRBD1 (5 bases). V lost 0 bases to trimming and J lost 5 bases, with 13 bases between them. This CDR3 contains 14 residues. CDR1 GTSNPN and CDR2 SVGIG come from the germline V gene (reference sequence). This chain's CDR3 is CAWSVRREGTEAFF. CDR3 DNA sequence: TGTGCCTGGAGTGTACGCAGGGAAGGGACTGAAGCTTTCTTT.

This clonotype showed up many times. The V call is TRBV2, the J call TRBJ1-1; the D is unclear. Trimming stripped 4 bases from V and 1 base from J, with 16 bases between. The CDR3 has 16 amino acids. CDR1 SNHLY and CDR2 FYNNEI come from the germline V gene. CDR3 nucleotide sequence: TGTGCCAGCAGTGGAGTAGTGGACCTGACGAACACTGAAGCTTTCTTT. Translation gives CASSGVVDLTNTEAFF.

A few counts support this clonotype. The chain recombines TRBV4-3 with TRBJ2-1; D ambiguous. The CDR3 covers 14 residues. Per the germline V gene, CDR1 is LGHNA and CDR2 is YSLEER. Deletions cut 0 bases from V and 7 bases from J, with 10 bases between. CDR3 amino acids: CASSQESWGNEQFF. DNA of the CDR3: TGCGCCAGCAGCCAAGAATCGTGGGGAAATGAGCAGTTCTTC.

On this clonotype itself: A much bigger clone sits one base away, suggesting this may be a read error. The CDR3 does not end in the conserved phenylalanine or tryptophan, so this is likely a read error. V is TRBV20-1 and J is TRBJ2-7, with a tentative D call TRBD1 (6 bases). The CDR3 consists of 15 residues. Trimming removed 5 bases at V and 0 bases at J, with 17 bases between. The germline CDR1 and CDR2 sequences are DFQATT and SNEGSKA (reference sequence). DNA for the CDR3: TGCAGTGCTCGCACAGGGTTGCGGAACTCCTACGAGCAGTACCTC. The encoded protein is CSARTGLRNSYEQYL.

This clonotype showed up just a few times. This CDR3 is CASSLMGQITEAFF. CDR3 coding DNA: TGTGCCAGCAGCTTAATGGGACAGATCACTGAAGCTTTCTTT. This chain links TRBV7-3 with TRBJ1-1; 7 nucleotides line up with TRBD1. J gave up 4 bases and V 1 base, and 3 bases lay outside the gene matches. Germline V lookup: CDR1 SGHTA, CDR2 FQGTGA. The CDR3 extends over 14 amino acids.

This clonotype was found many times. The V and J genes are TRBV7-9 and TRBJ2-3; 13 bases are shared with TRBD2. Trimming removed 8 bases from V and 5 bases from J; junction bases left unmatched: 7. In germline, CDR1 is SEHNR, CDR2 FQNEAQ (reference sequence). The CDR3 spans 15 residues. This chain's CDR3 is CASLKGLAGRDTQYF. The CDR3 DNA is TGTGCCAGCCTGAAGGGACTAGCGGGACGAGATACGCAGTATTTT.

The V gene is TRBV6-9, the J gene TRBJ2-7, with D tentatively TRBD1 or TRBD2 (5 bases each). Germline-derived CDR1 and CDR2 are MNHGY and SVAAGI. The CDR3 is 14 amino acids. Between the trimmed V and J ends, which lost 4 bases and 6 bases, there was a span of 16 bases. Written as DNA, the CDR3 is TGTGCCAGCAGTTCCTGGGACCTTTCTCGCGAGCAGTACTTC. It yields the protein CASSSWDLSREQYF.

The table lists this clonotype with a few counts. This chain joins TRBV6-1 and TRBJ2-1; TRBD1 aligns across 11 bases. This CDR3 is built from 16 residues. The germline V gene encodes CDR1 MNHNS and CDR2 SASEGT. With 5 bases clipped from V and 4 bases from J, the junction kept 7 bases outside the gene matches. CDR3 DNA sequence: TGTGCCAGCAGTCCCGGGACAGGGGGGGGTTACAATGAGCAGTTCTTC. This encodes CASSPGTGGGYNEQFF.

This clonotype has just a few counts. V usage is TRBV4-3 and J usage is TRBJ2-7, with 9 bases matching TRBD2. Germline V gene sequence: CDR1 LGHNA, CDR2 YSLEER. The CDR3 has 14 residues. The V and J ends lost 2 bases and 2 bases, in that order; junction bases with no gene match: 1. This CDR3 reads CASSQLAGTYEQYF. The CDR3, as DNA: TGCGCCAGCAGCCAACTAGCGGGGACCTACGAGCAGTACTTC.

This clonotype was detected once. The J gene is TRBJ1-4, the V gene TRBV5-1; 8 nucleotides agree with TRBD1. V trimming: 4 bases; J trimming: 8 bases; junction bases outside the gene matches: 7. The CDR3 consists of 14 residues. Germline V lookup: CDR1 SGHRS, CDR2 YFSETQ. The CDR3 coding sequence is TGCGCCAGCAGCACCGGACAGGGACAGGAAAAACTGTTTTTT. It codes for CASSTGQGQEKLFF.